This TCR beta chain comes out of a study of PD-L1 blockade in urothelial cancer. About the research overall: It was in the mid-2010s that patients started atezolizumab at 1,200 mg intravenously every 3 weeks. Blood samples had a median of 141,255 T cells. Once treatment had started, blood was analyzed at 3 weeks (second dose) and again at 6 weeks.

Patients each gave 1 to 8 samples, pretreatment and on-treatment. This CDR3 has 14 amino acids. V shed 6 bases and J 4 bases; nucleotides not matched to a gene: 4. Germline V gene lookup returns CDR1 SGHTA and CDR2 FQGNSA. The protocol was immunoSEQ multiplex PCR, while the TCRdb copy is restricted to in-frame clones and leaves out a portion. The sample carries about 82,000 clones, about 90% recorded once. This clone was recorded a few times. The clonotype comes from an older woman with urothelial cancer. The source was PBMCs, collected around atezolizumab (anti-PD-L1) treatment. The gene calls are TRBV7-2 and TRBJ2-3; 10 bases are a match to TRBD1. CDR3 residues: CASRRQGAPDTQYF. CDR3 nucleotides: TGTGCCAGCAGACGACAGGGGGCCCCAGATACGCAGTATTTT. The full variable domain, its missing parts supplied by reference TRBV7-2 and TRBJ2-3, is GAGVSQSPSNKVTEKGKDVELRCDPISGHTALYWYRQSLGQGLEFLIYFQGNSAPDKSGLPSDRFSAERTGGSVSTLTIQRTQQEDSAVYLCASRRQGAPDTQYFGPGTRLTVL.